The clone carrying this TCR beta chain was seen a handful of times. Antigen specificity is unknown. The data are from a study of vaccination effects on CD4 cells after COVID-19. The method was immunoSEQ multiplex PCR; TCRdb's version includes in-frame clones alone and lacks a portion of them. The sample carries approximately 30,000 clones, 55% to 75% recorded once. Antigen-specific CD4+ T cells expanded by the ViraFEST assay with viral peptide pools were then sequenced. With 10 to 11 days of culture completed, CD4+ T cells were isolated. Vaccinated recipients, who were negative for nucleocapsid antibodies, had no history of SARS-CoV-2 infection. Peptides at about 10 ug/ml and IL-2 at approximately 9.1 IU/ml were added to around 2 million PBMC per well. Germline lookup yields CDR1 SGHTS and CDR2 YDEGEE. The CDR3 runs to 14 residues. The J segment lost 6 bases and the V segment lost 4 bases, leaving 5 bases of the junction unmatched.

The chain joins TRBV5-8 to TRBJ2-1; 9 nucleotides match TRBD2. The sequence came from a human donor who received a COVID-19 vaccine. This specimen was CD4+ T cells from PBMCs cultured with SARS-CoV-2 spike peptides, taken before COVID-19 vaccination. As DNA, the CDR3 is TGTGCCAGCAGCGGGACTAGCTTTCCCAATGAGCAGTTCTTC. Protein sequence: CASSGTSFPNEQFF.